The 21 T cell receptor beta chains reported below all come from one sample, sequenced in a study of early T cells in non-severe SARS-CoV-2 infection. TCRdb reprocessed the 5' RACE reads via MiXCR and lists one record per CDR3 protein. The repertoire holds about 66,000 distinct CDR3 sequences, with approximately 13% as singletons. Sequencing was done on a sample of whole blood. Source of these receptors: an adult who was a healthcare worker with PCR-confirmed SARS-CoV-2 infection or an uninfected control (not recorded which).

There are a few counts of this clonotype. The genes are TRBV28 and TRBJ2-3; 9 bases align to TRBD2. There are 16 residues in the CDR3. Germline loops: CDR1 MDHEN, CDR2 SYDVKM. Losses at the gene ends were 5 bases for V and 2 bases for J; bases not matched to a gene: 8. The CDR3 DNA follows: TGTGCCAGCAGTCTATCTGGGACTAGCTTCACAGATACGCAGTATTTT. Protein product: CASSLSGTSFTDTQYF.

This clonotype occurred many times. This rearrangement joins TRBV10-2 to TRBJ2-3; no definite D call. CDR3 length: 12 residues. The ends were cut back, 0 bases at V and 5 bases at J, with 3 bases in the middle. In germline, CDR1 is WSHSY, CDR2 SAAADI. In DNA, the CDR3 is TGCGCCAGCAGTGAGTCGGGAGATACGCAGTATTTT. Protein product: CASSESGDTQYF.

This clonotype was counted many times. The rearrangement joins TRBV6-1 to TRBJ1-5, with a possible D match to TRBD1 (5 bases). V dropped 0 bases and J dropped 4 bases, with 13 bases sitting between them. Germline V gene sequence: CDR1 MNHNS, CDR2 SASEGT. The CDR3 is 16 residues long. Here the CDR3 DNA reads TGTGCCAGCAGTGAAGCGCTAGGGGCATCAAATCAGCCCCAGCATTTT. It specifies CASSEALGASNQPQHF.

The chain employs TRBV18 and TRBJ2-5; D unresolved. The V end lost 6 bases, the J end lost 5 bases, and 10 bases lay between the germline ends. This CDR3 has 12 amino acids. CDR1 is KGHSH, CDR2 LQKENI, per germline. The CDR3 is CASSEVGETQYF. CDR3 coding DNA: TGTGCCAGCTCCGAGGTAGGGGAGACCCAGTACTTC.

Relative to its sample, this clonotype is medium-sized. The chain is built from TRBV28 and TRBJ1-1; no firm D call. The CDR3 is 14 residues long. The germline CDR1 and CDR2 sequences are MDHEN and SYDVKM. Trimming took 5 bases from V and 1 from J, leaving 11 bases between them. The CDR3 nucleotides are TGTGCCAGCAGTACTTCCCTTCCGAACACTGAAGCTTTCTTT. Residues: CASSTSLPNTEAFF.

This clonotype was observed at least ten times. This chain uses TRBV7-9 with TRBJ1-1; a weak D match, TRBD1 (5 bases). The CDR3 has 14 amino acids. Between the trimmed V and J ends, which lost 5 bases and 7 bases, there was a span of 17 bases. Per the germline V gene, CDR1 is SEHNR and CDR2 is FQNEAQ (reference sequence). CDR3 DNA: TGTGCCAGCAGCCTAGTCGGGGGAACGAATGAAGCTTTCTTT. Encoded protein: CASSLVGGTNEAFF.

The chain joins TRBV24-1 to TRBJ1-5, with D unresolved. The CDR3 consists of 13 residues. Germline values: CDR1 KGHDR, CDR2 SFDVKD. The V end was cut by 4 bases, the J end by 3 bases, with 6 bases between. The CDR3 bases are TGTGCCACCAGTGACACGGTCAATCAGCCCCAGCATTTT. Amino acids: CATSDTVNQPQHF.

This clonotype appeared many times. This chain uses TRBV2 with TRBJ2-7, with 9 bases fitting TRBD1. The J segment lost 9 bases and the V segment lost 4 bases, leaving 7 bases of the junction unmatched. CDR1 and CDR2 (germline): SNHLY, FYNNEI. The CDR3 is 13 amino acids. The CDR3 reads CASSATGGGGQYF. The CDR3 bases are TGTGCCAGCAGTGCTACAGGGGGCGGCGGGCAGTACTTC.

This clonotype was seen a handful of times. The chain uses TRBV28 and TRBJ2-3; either TRBD1 or TRBD2 may supply D (5 bases each). The CDR3 length is 15 residues. The germline CDR1 and CDR2 sequences are MDHEN and SYDVKM. V was shortened by 7 bases and J by 5 bases, with 19 bases between the two germline ends. Here the CDR3 reads CASNLPGLGEDTQYF. CDR3 DNA: TGTGCCAGCAATCTTCCCGGCCTGGGGGAAGATACGCAGTATTTT.

This clonotype was counted a few times. The V and J genes are TRBV29-1 and TRBJ1-1; 7 nucleotides match TRBD1. The CDR3 loop spans 12 amino acids. Trimming cost V 7 bases and J 5 bases; bases outside gene matches: 7. Germline V lookup: CDR1 SQVTM, CDR2 ANQGSEA. The CDR3 DNA reads TGCAGCGCCCTACAGGGGTGGACTGAAGCTTTCTTT. This sequence encodes CSALQGWTEAFF.

This clonotype was counted ten times or more. V gene TRBV12-3 or TRBV12-4 combines with J gene TRBJ1-1, with a possible D match to TRBD1 (5 bases). The CDR3 totals 13 residues. The V end lost 0 bases, the J end lost 5 bases, and 7 bases lay between the germline ends. The CDR3 DNA sequence: TGTGCCAGCAGTTTAGCGGGGGATACTGAAGCTTTCTTT. Translated, it gives CASSLAGDTEAFF.

This clonotype has only a few counts. The conserved phenylalanine or tryptophan is not found at the CDR3 terminus, so this likely reflects a read error. This chain joins TRBV11-2 and TRBJ2-5, with 11 bases matching TRBD2. Trimming took 6 bases from V and 5 from J; bases not matched to a gene: 11. This CDR3 is 16 amino acids long. Germline values: CDR1 SGHAT, CDR2 FQNNGV. The CDR3 DNA reads TGTGCCAGCAGTGGAGGCACTAGCGGGAGCGGGGAGACCCAGTACTCC. It translates to CASSGGTSGSGETQYS.

This clonotype was detected only a few times. The chain couples TRBV5-4 to TRBJ1-1; possible D gene TRBD1, 5 bases. The germline gives CDR1 SGHNT, CDR2 YYREEE (reference sequence). With 0 bases removed from V and 3 bases from J, the gap between germline ends came to 9 bases. The CDR3 covers 14 residues. The CDR3 DNA reads TGTGCCAGCAGCTTGGAGGCGGGGGACACTGAAGCTTTCTTT. Its protein product is CASSLEAGDTEAFF.

There are a few counts of this clonotype. The rearrangement uses TRBV7-8 and TRBJ2-1; possibly TRBD2 for D (6 bases). Trimming stripped 5 bases from V and 7 bases from J, with 21 bases between. CDR3 length equals 16 residues. Germline CDR1 reads SGHVS; CDR2 reads FQNEAQ. CDR3 region: CASSAGEGAGRNEQFF. The CDR3, as DNA: TGTGCCAGCAGCGCAGGCGAGGGCGCGGGGAGGAATGAGCAGTTCTTC.

This clonotype was seen a handful of times. This chain joins TRBV7-2 and TRBJ2-2; 8 nucleotides agree with TRBD1. The CDR3 extends over 15 amino acids. V was pared by 5 bases and J by 4 bases, with 6 bases of the junction left unmatched. Germline CDR1 and CDR2: SGHTA and FQGNSA. The chain's CDR3 is CASSRDRSVTGELFF. The CDR3 coding sequence is TGTGCCAGCAGCCGGGACAGGTCAGTCACCGGGGAGCTGTTTTTT.

This clonotype has ten or more counts. The chain employs TRBV10-3 and TRBJ1-2, with 9 bases lining up with TRBD1. Trimming at V came to 0 bases and at J to 8 bases, leaving 4 bases not matched to a gene. Germline CDR1 is ENHRY and CDR2 is SYGVKD. This CDR3 region has 14 residues. The CDR3 region has the DNA TGTGCCATCAGTGAGTCACAGGGGGCGAGGGGCTACACCTTC. Protein product: CAISESQGARGYTF.

This clonotype was seen only a few times. The chain is built from TRBV28 and TRBJ2-1, with TRBD2 matching over 8 bases. The CDR3 sequence is 16 residues long. The J segment lost 8 bases and the V segment lost 7 bases, leaving 16 bases of the junction unmatched. Per the germline V gene, CDR1 is MDHEN and CDR2 is SYDVKM. CDR3 region: CASTEKGGRFRDEQFF. Written as DNA, the CDR3 is TGTGCCAGCACCGAGAAAGGCGGGAGGTTTCGGGATGAGCAGTTCTTC.

This clonotype was counted between two and nine times. The gene calls are TRBV20-1 and TRBJ1-2, with D hard to call. This CDR3 is built from 11 residues. The V gene lost 8 bases and the J gene lost 8 bases, with 15 bases spanning the gap. CDR1 DFQATT and CDR2 SNEGSKA come from the germline V gene (reference sequence). Written as DNA, the CDR3 is TGCAGTTTGGTGGAGAACCTCGGCTACACCTTC. Its translation is CSLVENLGYTF.

This clonotype showed up just a few times. The V and J genes are TRBV29-1 and TRBJ2-7; TRBD2 aligns across 7 bases. V lost 6 bases and J lost 4; bases outside the gene matches: 9. There are 13 residues in the CDR3. Germline assignment: CDR1 SQVTM and CDR2 ANQGSEA. The CDR3 is CSVSTSPNYEQYF. The CDR3 DNA reads TGCAGCGTATCGACTAGCCCTAATTACGAGCAGTACTTC.

This clonotype was recorded a few times. This rearrangement joins TRBV28 to TRBJ1-5; no firm D call. CDR3 length: 15 amino acids. With 7 bases removed from V and 3 bases from J, the gap between germline ends came to 16 bases. From germline, CDR1 is MDHEN and CDR2 SYDVKM. CDR3 nucleotides: TGTGCCAGCAAATACCGGACTAGGCTCAATCAGCCCCAGCATTTT. Its translation is CASKYRTRLNQPQHF.

The rearrangement joins TRBV3-1 to TRBJ2-2; TRBD2 agrees at 8 bases. Per the germline V gene, CDR1 is LGHDT and CDR2 is YNNKEL (reference sequence). The CDR3 runs 16 residues. Unmatched junction bases numbered 1, after V lost 1 base and J lost 0 bases. The CDR3 nucleotides are TGTGCCAGCAGCCAAGTTAGCGGGGCGAACACCGGGGAGCTGTTTTTT. Translating it yields CASSQVSGANTGELFF.